Described below is a single T cell receptor (beta chain) sequence and its context. This clonotype was picked up one time. It lacks a known antigen. Base quality data are lacking; no much larger clone is found one base away. One read alone provides weak support. Stable hyperthyroidism was defined as no progression to ophthalmopathy within 18 months of follow-up. Hyperthyroidism patients were newly diagnosed, were aged 18 to 65 years, and had a disease duration under 2 months. Patients with other autoimmune diseases, uncontrolled infections, pregnancy or lactation were excluded from the study. Diagnosis relied on clinical symptoms, serum thyroxine, TRAb, thyroid ultrasound and orbital computed tomography. Using Ficoll-Paque density gradient centrifugation, PBMCs were isolated from less than 13 ml of fresh peripheral blood. Total RNA was extracted with Trizol reagent and quality-checked on an Agilent 2100 Bioanalyzer.

The data originate from a study of Graves' ophthalmopathy and Graves' hyperthyroidism (dated by TCRdb to between 2017 and 2018). Background on the whole study: Peripheral blood was collected at initial diagnosis, prior to any treatment. TCR beta repertoire signatures were used to distinguish Graves' ophthalmopathy from Graves' hyperthyroidism and to predict progression to ophthalmopathy. In total, 135 blood samples were TCR-sequenced: approximately 42 ophthalmopathy, roughly 77 hyperthyroidism and some 17 hyperthyroidism-to-ophthalmopathy patients. To explore V-J signatures that separate ophthalmopathy from hyperthyroidism, a discovery set of about a hundred patients was enrolled, consisting of 43 with ophthalmopathy and roughly 60 with stable hyperthyroidism. An independent validation cohort was composed of around 19 hyperthyroidism patients and 17 patients who later progressed from hyperthyroidism to ophthalmopathy. In more than 5 hyperthyroidism patients, the T-cell repertoire of thyroid tissue was compared with the T-cell repertoire of blood. Following sampling, methimazole starting at 30 mg daily was administered to hyperthyroidism patients, and high-dose intravenous methylprednisolone was administered to ophthalmopathy patients. The approximately 100 discovery patients were randomly split 7:3 into training and test sets.

CDR1 and CDR2 are read off the germline V gene as MNHNS and SASEGT. The cysteine opens and the phenylalanine closes a CDR3 of 16 amino acids. This entry keeps only the CDR3 DNA: 48 bases, framed from base 1. V loses 7 bases at its end and J loses 4 bases; junction bases beyond the gene matches: 9. For repertoire sequencing, TCR beta CDR3 regions were amplified from RNA transcripts. A first-round RT-PCR used HTBI primers with the Qiagen OneStep RT-PCR kit, followed by a second-round multiplex PCR, size selection and purification. Sequencing of the libraries was carried out on an Illumina HiSeq2000 in paired-end mode with 100 bp reads. For the original study's pipeline: SOAPnuke was used to process the reads, throwing out any read that had adapters, had uncalled bases, had a mean Phred below 15, or lacked an exact constant-primer or identifier match. COPE v1.2.5 was used to merge high-quality paired reads. Clonotypes were defined as unique nucleotide sequences and were aligned to IMGT TRB V, D and J references using MiTCR v1.1. Analysis was restricted to V-J combinations with a frequency above 0.0001, which covered 99.2% of repertoires. A TCR clonal expansion and chaos score per V-J combination was defined as the ratio of F50 clonal expansion to chaos observed in the TCRdist matrix. Welch's t-statistics and random forest were used to reduce features to over ten V-J combinations, which were fed into a naive Bayes classifier. Thyroid-blood repertoire similarity was quantified with the Morisita-Horn index. Starting from the raw public reads, TCRdb applied fastp trimming at Q25, assembled clones with MiXCR and retained in-frame beta chains. A single entry per CDR3 protein holds the most common genes and DNA from its merged rows. Clone size and V and J calls follow TCRdb, not the original study. This sample lists a few hundred thousand distinct CDR3 sequences; more than 20% were detected once. The biggest ten clones account for roughly 3% of the sample.

Overall results and qualifications from the work: Most expanded thyroid clonotypes with a frequency above 0.001 also appeared in blood, which suggests that blood repertoires may reflect the immune response in the thyroid. In validation, the model predicted ophthalmopathy progression with about 71% sensitivity and roughly 78% specificity; roughly 11 predicted patients were CT-confirmed with GO in a median of roughly 6.8 months. The 13-signature model separated ophthalmopathy from stable hyperthyroidism with approximately 90% sensitivity and 81.08% specificity in cross-validation, and 80%/75% in the test set. No statistical method was used to set the sample size in advance, and the investigators knew which group each participant was assigned to.

Sequenced material: peripheral blood. The chain uses TRBV6-1 and TRBJ2-7; 14 central bases correspond to TRBD2. This sequence originates from a woman under 30 with stable Graves' hyperthyroidism. Donor details come from another sample of the same person, matched by shared clones. The base sequence is TGTGCCAGCATCCTAGGGGGACTAGCGGGGGAGTACGAGCAGTACTTC. Its product reads: CASILGGLAGEYEQYF.